This is a list of T cell receptor beta chains from one sample in a study of T cell repertoires in cytomegalovirus infection. TCRdb ran MiXCR on the reads and lists one entry per CDR3 protein. Of around 200,000 distinct CDR3 sequences in the sample, about a sixth are singletons; the top ten hold roughly 24%. Material: CD8+ T cells from PBMCs. The source is a human donor in good health (CMV status not recorded). Some clones in this sample may be carry-over from other donors' samples. CDR3s include the opening cysteine and the closing phenylalanine or tryptophan. D genes are given only for firm matches. Size is stated for part of the rows, as once, few or many counts, or as a class when the clone is expanded.

CDR3nt: TGTGCCAGCAGTTCCGGGTCTTACTACGAGCAGTACTTC
CDR3aa: CASSSGSYYEQYF
abundance: few
v_gene: TRBV28
len: 13
d_gene: -
j_gene: TRBJ2-7

CDR3nt: TGTGCCAGCAGCTTAGGGCGGGGGCCTGAAGAGACCCAGTACTTC
CDR3aa: CASSLGRGPEETQYF
abundance: -
v_gene: TRBV11-2
len: 15
d_gene: -
j_gene: TRBJ2-5

CDR3nt: TGTGCCAGCAGTCCTCGGTCGAAAGAGCAGTACTTC
CDR3aa: CASSPRSKEQYF
abundance: few
v_gene: TRBV12-3/TRBV12-4
len: 12
d_gene: -
j_gene: TRBJ2-7

CDR3nt: TGTGCCAGCAGTTCCCTGGACAGGGTCGACGAGCAGTACTTC
CDR3aa: CASSSLDRVDEQYF
abundance: few
v_gene: TRBV28
len: 14
d_gene: TRBD1
j_gene: TRBJ2-7

CDR3nt: TGTGCCAGCAGTTTGGGGACAGGGGACTACAATGAGCAGTTCTTC
CDR3aa: CASSLGTGDYNEQFF
abundance: -
v_gene: TRBV27
len: 15
d_gene: TRBD1
j_gene: TRBJ2-1

CDR3nt: TGTGCCAGCAGCCTCCTACCGGGACAGGGGGCCTACGAGCAGTACTTC
CDR3aa: CASSLLPGQGAYEQYF
abundance: -
v_gene: TRBV7-8
len: 16
d_gene: TRBD1
j_gene: TRBJ2-7

CDR3nt: TGTGCCAGCACAGGACAGGGAGTCGGAGATGAGCAGTTCTTC
CDR3aa: CASTGQGVGDEQFF
abundance: -
v_gene: TRBV6-2/TRBV6-3
len: 14
d_gene: TRBD1
j_gene: TRBJ2-1

CDR3nt: TGTGACAGCAGTTTAGGGGGACAGCCCCAGCATTTT
CDR3aa: CDSSLGGQPQHF
abundance: -
v_gene: TRBV6-2/TRBV6-3
len: 12
d_gene: -
j_gene: TRBJ1-5

CDR3nt: TGTGCCAGCACCTTGGAGGGGGTCAGTAATGAGCAGTTCTTC
CDR3aa: CASTLEGVSNEQFF
abundance: -
v_gene: TRBV28
len: 14
d_gene: -
j_gene: TRBJ2-1

CDR3nt: TGTGCCAGCTCCCCCACCGGGGCGGGCTATGGCTACACCTTC
CDR3aa: CASSPTGAGYGYTF
abundance: few
v_gene: TRBV25-1
len: 14
d_gene: -
j_gene: TRBJ1-2

CDR3nt: TGTGCCAGCAGCCAAGATCGAGGAGCGGGGGCCTTACCCTCCTACGAGCAGTACTTC
CDR3aa: CASSQDRGAGALPSYEQYF
abundance: -
v_gene: TRBV14
len: 19
d_gene: TRBD2
j_gene: TRBJ2-7

CDR3nt: TGTGCCAGCAGTCTATCAGAGATGAACACTGAAGCTTTCTTT
CDR3aa: CASSLSEMNTEAFF
abundance: -
v_gene: TRBV6-2/TRBV6-3
len: 14
d_gene: -
j_gene: TRBJ1-1

CDR3nt: TGCGCCAGCAGCCAAGAACGGGGCCCCTACAATGAGCAGTTCTTC
CDR3aa: CASSQERGPYNEQFF
abundance: few
v_gene: TRBV4-1
len: 15
d_gene: -
j_gene: TRBJ2-1

CDR3nt: TGTGCCAGCAGCTTTAGCCTTGAGCACTTCTTC
CDR3aa: CASSFSLEHFF
abundance: -
v_gene: TRBV11-2
len: 11
d_gene: -
j_gene: TRBJ2-1

CDR3nt: TGTGCCAGCAGCAACGAACAGGGGGCGGGTGGCTACACCTTC
CDR3aa: CASSNEQGAGGYTF
abundance: few
v_gene: TRBV7-6
len: 14
d_gene: TRBD1
j_gene: TRBJ1-2

CDR3nt: TGTGCCAGCAGCTTAGATTTGCACCGCACAGGGGAGACTGAAGCTTTCTTT
CDR3aa: CASSLDLHRTGETEAFF
abundance: few
v_gene: TRBV11-2
len: 17
d_gene: TRBD1
j_gene: TRBJ1-1